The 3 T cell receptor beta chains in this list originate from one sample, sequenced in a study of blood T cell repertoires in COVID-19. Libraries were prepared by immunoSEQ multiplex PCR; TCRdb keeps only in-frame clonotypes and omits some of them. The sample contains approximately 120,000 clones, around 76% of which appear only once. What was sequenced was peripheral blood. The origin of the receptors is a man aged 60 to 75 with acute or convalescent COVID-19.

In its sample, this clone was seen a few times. The CDR3 protein is CASSQAQASYGYTF. The CDR3 DNA is TGTGCCAGCAGCCAAGCACAGGCGTCCTATGGCTACACCTTC. The V gene is TRBV14, the J gene TRBJ1-2; D may be TRBD1 (5 bases). This CDR3 region has 14 residues. V shed 1 base and J shed 4 bases, with 10 bases lying between them. Per germline, CDR1 SGHDN and CDR2 FVKESK.

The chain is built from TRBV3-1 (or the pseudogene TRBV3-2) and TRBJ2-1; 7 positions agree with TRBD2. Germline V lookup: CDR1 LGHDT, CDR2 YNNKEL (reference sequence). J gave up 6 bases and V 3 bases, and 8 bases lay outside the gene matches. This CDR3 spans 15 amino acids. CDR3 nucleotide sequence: TGTGCCAGCAGCCAGTCGGGACTACGTAGCAATGAGCAGTTCTTC. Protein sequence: CASSQSGLRSNEQFF.

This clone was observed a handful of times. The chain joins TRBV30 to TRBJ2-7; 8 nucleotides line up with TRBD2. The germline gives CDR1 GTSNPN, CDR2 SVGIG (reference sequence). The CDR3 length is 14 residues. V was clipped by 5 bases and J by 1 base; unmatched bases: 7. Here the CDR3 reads CAWAKPGGSYEQYF. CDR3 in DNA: TGTGCCTGGGCTAAACCGGGGGGGTCCTACGAGCAGTACTTC.